This T cell receptor (beta chain) was captured by sequencing in a study of technical replicates of blood from four donors. Repertoires were generated with immunoSEQ multiplex PCR, while TCRdb's copy carries only in-frame clones and drops some. The sample contains about 75,000 clones, approximately 97% of which appear only once. The CDR3 contains 16 residues. Germline assignment: CDR1 SGHAT and CDR2 FQNNGV. J gave up 4 bases and V 1 base, and 1 base lay outside the gene matches. This receptor was taken from a human donor in good health. The rearrangement links TRBV11-2 to TRBJ2-1; 13 nucleotides agree with TRBD2. The sequenced sample was T cells isolated from PBMCs. This CDR3 is CASSLGLAGGYNEQFF. The CDR3 DNA sequence: TGTGCCAGCAGCTTAGGACTAGCGGGAGGTTACAATGAGCAGTTCTTC.